Below are 28 T cell receptor beta chains sequenced from a single sample in a study of OX40 agonist ivuxolimab in advanced cancers. Profiling relied on immunoSEQ multiplex PCR, and the TCRdb table lists in-frame clones only, not all of them. This sample carries around 100,000 clones, about nine tenths of them seen once, and the ten largest clones take approximately 0.34%. Source: CD4+ or CD8+ T cells sorted from blood, taken in a trial of the OX40 agonist ivuxolimab. These receptors came from an adult with an advanced solid tumor such as melanoma, head and neck, liver or kidney cancer.

The genes are TRBV7-9 and TRBJ2-6; D unclear. Germline CDR1 and CDR2: SEHNR and FQNEAQ (reference sequence). V lost 7 bases, J lost 0 bases, and 10 bases lay in between. This CDR3 is 15 amino acids long. CDR3 amino acids: CASTTEGSGANVLTF. The CDR3 region has the DNA TGTGCCAGCACGACCGAAGGCTCTGGGGCCAACGTCCTGACTTTC.

The rearrangement uses TRBV28 and TRBJ2-7, with 9 bases fitting TRBD2. Trimming removed 4 bases from V and 12 bases from J; junction bases left unmatched: 13. There are 14 residues in the CDR3. Germline V gene lookup returns CDR1 MDHEN and CDR2 SYDVKM. As DNA, the CDR3 is TGTGCCAGCAGTTCCTCGGGTAGCGGGGGTCAGGGGTACTTC. Amino acids: CASSSSGSGGQGYF.

In its sample, this clone was seen a few times. CDR3 protein: CAISGRRGTYEQYF. CDR3 bases: TGTGCCATCAGTGGCCGGCGGGGGACGTACGAGCAGTACTTC. This chain links TRBV10-3 with TRBJ2-7; 7 bases align to TRBD2. J gave up 4 bases and V 4 bases, and 7 bases lay outside the gene matches. The CDR3 has 14 residues. Germline values: CDR1 ENHRY, CDR2 SYGVKD.

V gene TRBV27 combines with J gene TRBJ2-3; weak D call: TRBD1 (6 bases). The germline V gene encodes CDR1 MNHEY and CDR2 SMNVEV (reference sequence). V shed 7 bases and J shed 8 bases, with 10 bases lying between them. CDR3 size: 11 residues. The CDR3 here is CASMGAGTQYF. For the CDR3, the DNA is TGTGCCAGCATGGGGGCCGGTACGCAGTATTTT.

Here the CDR3 reads CASSEKLAKQYF. CDR3 nucleotides: TGTGCCAGCAGTGAAAAACTAGCAAAGCAGTACTTC. The rearrangement joins TRBV2 to TRBJ2-7, with D perhaps TRBD2 (6 bases). CDR1 and CDR2 from the germline V gene are SNHLY and FYNNEI. The length of the CDR3 is 12 residues. V lost 2 bases to trimming and J lost 8 bases, with 10 bases between them.

This clone was counted a few times. V gene TRBV2 combines with J gene TRBJ2-7, with 13 positions matching TRBD2. J was trimmed by 6 bases and V by 6 bases; bases with no gene match: 14. The CDR3 is 17 residues long. In germline, CDR1 is SNHLY, CDR2 FYNNEI. The CDR3 protein is CASRNPRTSGRYGEQYF. In DNA form, the CDR3 reads TGTGCCAGCAGAAATCCTCGGACTAGCGGGAGATACGGCGAGCAGTACTTC.

The V and J genes are TRBV2 and TRBJ2-1; 14 bases match TRBD2. CDR1 SNHLY and CDR2 FYNNEI come from the germline V gene. Losses at the gene ends were 3 bases for V and 4 bases for J; bases not matched to a gene: 8. This CDR3 contains 18 residues. CDR3 bases: TGTGCCAGCAGTGATGGACTAGCGGGAGGCGGGGGGTACAATGAGCAGTTCTTC. Protein: CASSDGLAGGGGYNEQFF.

The CDR3 sequence: CATSGGGLATYNEQFF. For the CDR3, the DNA is TGTGCTACTTCTGGCGGAGGGCTAGCGACCTACAATGAGCAGTTCTTC. The chain recombines TRBV28 with TRBJ2-1; weak D call: TRBD2 (6 bases). CDR3 length equals 16 residues. Germline values: CDR1 MDHEN, CDR2 SYDVKM.

This clone was counted a single time. The V and J genes are TRBV7-2 and TRBJ1-4; D perhaps matches TRBD1 (6 bases). V lost 5 bases to trimming and J lost 1 base, with 14 bases between them. CDR1 is SGHTA, CDR2 FQGNSA, per germline. The CDR3 has 16 residues. The CDR3 sequence is CASSAYQGLTNEKLFF. The DNA for the CDR3 is TGTGCCAGCAGCGCCTACCAGGGGTTAACTAATGAAAAACTGTTTTTT.

CDR3 DNA: TGTGCCAGCAGTTCAGGACAGACCTTGAACACTGAAGCTTTCTTT. Its protein product is CASSSGQTLNTEAFF. The chain is built from TRBV27 and TRBJ1-1; perhaps TRBD1 as D (6 bases). Looked up from germline, CDR1 is MNHEY and CDR2 is SMNVEV (reference sequence). The CDR3 contains 15 residues. V was cut by 4 bases and J by 0 bases, with 12 bases left in between.

The chain is built from TRBV6-5 and TRBJ2-2; D not certain. V was pared by 0 bases and J by 4 bases, with 9 bases between. The CDR3 sequence is 15 residues long. Germline V gives CDR1 MNHEY, CDR2 SVGAGI. The CDR3 region has the DNA TGTGCCAGCAGTTACTCATCCCCCCGCACCGGGGAGCTGTTTTTT. It yields the protein CASSYSSPRTGELFF.

This chain connects TRBV10-2 to TRBJ2-5; D gene unclear. Germline values: CDR1 WSHSY, CDR2 SAAADI. CDR3 length: 10 amino acids. Trimming removed 3 bases from V and 4 bases from J, with 0 bases in between. DNA of the CDR3: TGCGCCAGCAGTGAAGAGACCCAGTACTTC. This codes for CASSEETQYF.

V and J are TRBV18 and TRBJ2-5; TRBD2 agrees at 11 bases. CDR1 is KGHSH, CDR2 LQKENI, per germline. V lost 3 bases, J lost 1 base, and 13 bases stayed unmatched. This CDR3 comprises 19 residues. The CDR3 coding sequence is TGTGCCAGCTCACCCTCGAGGGGGCTAGCGGGAGGCCTCCAAGAGACCCAGTACTTC. Protein sequence: CASSPSRGLAGGLQETQYF.

This chain connects TRBV4-2 to TRBJ2-1; TRBD1 might be the D (6 bases). This CDR3 contains 15 residues. Deletions cut 0 bases from V and 2 bases from J, with 8 bases between. The germline V gene encodes CDR1 LGHNA and CDR2 YNFKEQ. CDR3 in amino acids: CASSQDWGPYNEQFF. The CDR3 region has the DNA TGTGCCAGCAGCCAAGATTGGGGGCCCTACAATGAGCAGTTCTTC.

This clone was detected only once. J is TRBJ2-7 and V is TRBV6-5, with 7 bases matching TRBD2. CDR3 length: 12 residues. The germline V gene has CDR1 MNHEY and CDR2 SVGAGI. V shed 4 bases, J shed 4 bases, and the junction held 1 base outside the gene matches. The DNA of the CDR3 is TGTGCCAGCAGTTCACTAGCGTACGAGCAGTACTTC. Translating gives CASSSLAYEQYF.

The chain combines TRBV28 with TRBJ1-1, with D unresolved. Germline loops: CDR1 MDHEN, CDR2 SYDVKM. This CDR3 is built from 14 residues. The V and J ends lost 3 bases and 0 bases respectively, with 8 bases between them. The CDR3 DNA reads as TGTGCCAGCAGTTTGGGAGTAGTGAACACTGAAGCTTTCTTT. Translation gives CASSLGVVNTEAFF.

The rearrangement links TRBV5-5 to TRBJ2-5, with D perhaps TRBD2 (5 bases). CDR3 length: 15 residues. V was cut by 5 bases and J by 5 bases, with 19 bases left in between. Germline V gene data show CDR1 as SGHKS and CDR2 as YYEKEE (reference sequence). Here the CDR3 reads CASSNGWGVGETQYF. The CDR3 nucleotides are TGTGCCAGCAGTAACGGATGGGGAGTTGGGGAGACCCAGTACTTC.

V usage is TRBV28 and J usage is TRBJ1-6; tentative D call: TRBD1 (6 bases). The CDR3 is 16 residues long. Trimming left V 7 bases short and J 2 bases short, with 15 bases between. CDR1 is MDHEN, CDR2 SYDVKM, per germline. This CDR3 is CASIPWGAPYNSPLHF. Written as DNA, the CDR3 is TGTGCCAGCATTCCGTGGGGGGCCCCCTATAATTCACCCCTCCACTTT.

The rearrangement links TRBV5-1 to TRBJ2-3, with 8 bases aligning to TRBD2. Unmatched junction bases numbered 25, after V lost 3 bases and J lost 4 bases. Germline V CDR1 and CDR2: SGHRS, YFSETQ. The CDR3 is made up of 21 amino acids. CDR3 loop: CASSSRLGTTTSGSQADTQYF. CDR3 sequence (DNA): TGCGCCAGCAGCTCCAGGCTCGGGACAACCACTAGCGGTTCACAGGCAGATACGCAGTATTTT. The whole variable domain, remainder taken from reference TRBV5-1 and TRBJ2-3, is KAGVTQTPRYLIKTRGQQVTLSCSPISGHRSVSWYQQTPGQGLQFLFEYFSETQRNKGNFPGRFSGRQFSNSRSEMNVSTLELGDSALYLCASSSRLGTTTSGSQADTQYFGPGTRLTVL.

The genes are TRBV6-5 and TRBJ2-3; D tentatively reads TRBD1 or TRBD2 (5 bases each). This CDR3 has 15 amino acids. V gave up 2 bases and J gave up 2 bases, with 11 bases separating them. Germline assignment: CDR1 MNHEY and CDR2 SVGAGI. The CDR3 protein is CASSYVGTNTDTQYF. CDR3 DNA sequence: TGTGCCAGCAGTTACGTCGGGACCAACACAGATACGCAGTATTTT.

This clone occurred a few times. The rearrangement links TRBV7-2 to TRBJ2-7, with D perhaps matching TRBD2 (5 bases). Germline V lookup: CDR1 SGHTA, CDR2 FQGNSA. The length of the CDR3 is 15 residues. Trimming took 5 bases from V and 6 from J, leaving 20 bases between them. CDR3 nucleotide sequence: TGTGCCAGCAGCCCCTCCCCTGAGCGGCGCCCCGAGCAGTACTTC. Translation: CASSPSPERRPEQYF.

This chain joins TRBV25-1 and TRBJ1-1; D gene uncertain. Germline V lookup: CDR1 MGHDK, CDR2 SYGVNS. Trimming shortened V by 6 bases and J by 3 bases, and 11 bases separated the two germline ends. The CDR3 extends over 13 amino acids. The CDR3 is CASRGRGYTEAFF. CDR3 in DNA: TGTGCCAGCAGGGGAAGAGGTTACACTGAAGCTTTCTTT.

The V gene is TRBV15, the J gene TRBJ2-2; weak D call: TRBD2 (5 bases). CDR3 size: 13 residues. Germline V gives CDR1 LNHNV, CDR2 YYDKDF (reference sequence). V was trimmed by 1 base and J by 7 bases, leaving 7 bases between them. This CDR3 reads CATSRVRGGELFF. The DNA of the CDR3 is TGTGCCACCAGCAGAGTCCGGGGCGGGGAGCTGTTTTTT.

The chain employs TRBV7-9 and TRBJ1-1, with unresolved D. The CDR3 length is 13 residues. Germline CDR1 and CDR2: SEHNR and FQNEAQ (reference sequence). Deletions cut 5 bases from V and 1 base from J, with 8 bases between. The CDR3: CASSPDPNTEAFF. The CDR3 nucleotides are TGTGCCAGCAGCCCGGATCCGAACACTGAAGCTTTCTTT.

This clone occurred once. The J gene is TRBJ1-5, the V gene TRBV28; D is possibly TRBD1 (5 bases). Trimming removed 6 bases at V and 5 bases at J, with 17 bases between. The V gene's germline CDR1 is MDHEN and CDR2 SYDVKM. This CDR3 has 15 residues. The CDR3 DNA reads TGTGCCAGCAGGGCCGGGGACCTCGTCGATCAGCCCCAGCATTTT. This sequence encodes CASRAGDLVDQPQHF.

The chain employs TRBV7-3 and TRBJ2-2; the match to TRBD1 covers 7 bases. The ends lost 5 bases at V and 5 bases at J; junction bases unmatched: 2. CDR3 length equals 13 residues. The germline V gene encodes CDR1 SGHTA and CDR2 FQGTGA. The CDR3 protein is CASSVQGTGELFF. The CDR3 DNA is TGTGCCAGCAGCGTACAGGGGACCGGGGAGCTGTTTTTT.

This chain's CDR3 is CASSLVAGLTQPQHF. CDR3 DNA: TGTGCCAGCAGCTTAGTGGCAGGGCTTACTCAGCCCCAGCATTTT. The chain links TRBV7-3 to TRBJ1-5, with D tentatively TRBD1 (5 bases). V was trimmed by 2 bases and J by 6 bases, leaving 14 bases between them. This CDR3 has 15 residues. Germline CDR1 and CDR2: SGHTA and FQGTGA.

V usage is TRBV7-2 and J usage is TRBJ2-5, with D possibly matching TRBD1 (5 bases). V lost 6 bases, J lost 4 bases, and 15 bases lay in between. This CDR3 contains 14 residues. Germline V gene data show CDR1 as SGHTA and CDR2 as FQGNSA. CDR3 nucleotides: TGTGCCAGCAGTTACTATCAGGGTTCAGAGACCCAGTACTTC. This translates into CASSYYQGSETQYF.